This T cell receptor beta chain comes out of a study of shared T cell receptors in the human thymus. Per germline, CDR1 SGDLS and CDR2 YYNGEE. Trimming took off 0 bases at V and 2 bases at J, with 10 bases between the two ends. CDR3 length: 15 residues. The method was immunoSEQ multiplex PCR; TCRdb's version includes in-frame clones alone and lacks a portion of them. The sample includes more than 550,000 clones, about 90% seen only once; the top ten take just under 0.0095%. In addition, the sample was reused for a study of human thymus T cells. That source adds: What appeared biased in thymic and blood repertoires was the usage of V and J genes.

This receptor was taken from a boy in the first two years of life with a congenital heart defect. The chain carries TRBV9 and TRBJ2-3; D not certain. Sequenced sample: thymocytes. This chain's CDR3 is CASSVDLGNTDTQYF. CDR3 nucleotide sequence: TGTGCCAGCAGCGTAGACTTGGGCAACACAGATACGCAGTATTTT.